This TCR beta chain was retrieved from a study of naive and memory T cell subsets. General observations from the study: Naive and memory repertoire findings lacked a ground truth for validation. Gini index rose across naive, CM, EM and EMRA in CD4 and CD8. In naive cells, over 95% of TCR sequences were seen only once.

An equimolar mix of two oligonucleotides served as the beta constant-region primer for TRBC1 and TRBC2. The cDNA 3' end received a ligated single-stranded oligonucleotide carrying the SP2 primer and a 12-nucleotide UMI. TCRdb reprocessed the UMI-ligation and nested PCR reads via MiXCR and lists one record per CDR3 protein. The table has 100,000 or so distinct CDR3 sequences, about 7% seen once. With 10 bases clipped from V and 0 bases from J, the junction kept 22 bases outside the gene matches. Germline V gives CDR1 MNHNS, CDR2 SASEGT. This CDR3 is built from 21 residues. This clonotype has only a few counts. The antigen remains undetermined.

Material: central memory CD4+ T cells from blood. The genes are TRBV6-1 and TRBJ2-3; 13 bases align to TRBD2. The sequence was collected from a human donor in good health. The CDR3 nucleotides read TGTGCCACTCACCGGGACAGCCTCCTACTAGCGGGAGGGCGGAGCACAGATACGCAGTATTTT. Amino acids: CATHRDSLLLAGGRSTDTQYF.